This T cell receptor (beta chain) stems from a study of neurological immune-mediated disorders. The making of cDNA relied on 5'RACE with 10-nucleotide random UMIs. From the 5' RACE reads, TCRdb called clonotypes with MiXCR, one entry per CDR3 protein. The table records about 62,000 distinct CDR3 sequences, more than 4% of them present only once. The germline V gene encodes CDR1 SGHVS and CDR2 FQNEAQ. The CDR3 runs to 13 residues. Losses at the gene ends were 5 bases for V and 3 bases for J; bases not matched to a gene: 4. Study findings and constraints: The greatest TCR clonal expansion appeared in HTLV-1-associated myelopathy and the smallest, falling below healthy controls, in multiple sclerosis.

This clonotype was recorded many times. Antigen specificity is unknown. The receptor was derived from a woman aged 45-65 years with multiple sclerosis. Input material: PBMCs. The J gene is TRBJ2-7, the V gene TRBV7-8; 7 nucleotides agree with TRBD1. The CDR3 loop reads CASSADRLYEQYV. Here the CDR3 DNA reads TGTGCCAGCAGCGCGGACAGGCTCTACGAGCAGTACGTC.